A selection of T cell receptor beta chains follows, all from one sample in a study of cytomegalovirus exposure and HLA in healthy donors. Sequencing used immunoSEQ multiplex PCR; TCRdb keeps in-frame clones, though not all of them. The sample has roughly 180,000 clones, roughly 88% seen once. The sample comprised PBMCs. The receptors were sampled from a boy between 2 and 10 years old in good health and CMV-seronegative. The CDR3 runs from the conserved cysteine through the conserved F or W. D genes are given only for firm matches. Only some rows state a clone size, as once, few, many or a class for expanded clones.

cdr3_nt	cdr3_aa	v_call	j_call	clone_size	d_call
TGTGCCAGCAGACTTGGACTAGCCGGAGTCAATGAGCAGTTCTTC	CASRLGLAGVNEQFF	TRBV19	TRBJ2-1	.	TRBD2
TGTGCCAGCAGGTTGGGGACTGGCGGTTCAGGAGGCTACACCTTC	CASRLGTGGSGGYTF	TRBV7-9	TRBJ1-2	.	.
TGTGCCAGCAGCTTAGACGGGATAGGTCAGCCCCAGCATTTT	CASSLDGIGQPQHF	TRBV7-2	TRBJ1-5	.	.
TGCGCCAGCAGCGGACAGGGGTCCGACTACGAGCAGTACTTC	CASSGQGSDYEQYF	TRBV5-1	TRBJ2-7	.	TRBD1
TGCGCCAGCAGCCTTGGGACAGGCCTTCCCTCCACTGAAGCTTTCTTT	CASSLGTGLPSTEAFF	TRBV5-1	TRBJ1-1	.	TRBD1
TGCGCCAGCAGCTTGAAGGGAGACGTGAACACTGAAGCTTTCTTT	CASSLKGDVNTEAFF	TRBV5-1	TRBJ1-1	.	.
TGCGCCAGCAGCCTGGGACTAGCGGGGGGGCTAGAGACCCAGTACTTC	CASSLGLAGGLETQYF	TRBV5-1	TRBJ2-5	.	TRBD2
TGTGCCTGGAGTCCCCGGGGAGGGACGTTCAATCAGCCCCAGCATTTT	CAWSPRGGTFNQPQHF	TRBV30	TRBJ1-5	.	.
TGTGCCTGGACAAGCGGGGTCCTCTCCTACAATGAGCAGTTCTTC	CAWTSGVLSYNEQFF	TRBV30	TRBJ2-1	once	TRBD2
TGTGCCAGCAGCGTCGGGGGACTAGCGCAAGAGACCCAGTACTTC	CASSVGGLAQETQYF	TRBV5-4	TRBJ2-5	.	TRBD2
TGTGCCAGCAGTCCAGACAGGGATCCTTCTAATGAAAAACTGTTTTTT	CASSPDRDPSNEKLFF	TRBV28	TRBJ1-4	.	TRBD1
TGTGCCAGCAGCGACAGTGGGGGGAACTATGGCTACACCTTC	CASSDSGGNYGYTF	TRBV9	TRBJ1-2	.	.
TGTGCCTGGAGTGGCAGGGGGAACACTGAAGCTTTCTTT	CAWSGRGNTEAFF	TRBV30	TRBJ1-1	.	.
TGTGCCAGCACGACCCCGGGGGAGGGAGGCTACACCTTC	CASTTPGEGGYTF	TRBV28	TRBJ1-2	once	.
TGTGCCAGCGCGAGACAGGGGTCGATAATGGATGGCTACACCTTC	CASARQGSIMDGYTF	TRBV6-1	TRBJ1-2	.	TRBD1
TGTGCCAGCACCGATAGCGGGAGTACTGAGCAGTTCTTC	CASTDSGSTEQFF	TRBV27	TRBJ2-1	.	TRBD2
TGTGCCAGCAGCTCGATGGCACACAATGAGCAGTTCTTC	CASSSMAHNEQFF	TRBV7-9	TRBJ2-1	.	.
TGTGCCAGCAGCTTGGGAGGGGTAGCGGGGGTGAGCACAGATACGCAGTATTTT	CASSLGGVAGVSTDTQYF	TRBV5-6	TRBJ2-3	once	TRBD2
TGTGCCAGCAGCCCGACCCCAGGGATGAACACTGAAGCTTTCTTT	CASSPTPGMNTEAFF	TRBV5-6	TRBJ1-1	.	.
TGTGCCAGCAGTGAATCCAGGGGGCGCGGGTCTGGGGCCAACGTCCTGACTTTC	CASSESRGRGSGANVLTF	TRBV2	TRBJ2-6	.	TRBD1
TGTGCCTGGAGTCCTTCGAGGGAGAAACTGTTTTTT	CAWSPSREKLFF	TRBV30	TRBJ1-4	.	.
TGCAGTGCTAGAGGAGGCACTGAAGCTTTCTTT	CSARGGTEAFF	TRBV20-1	TRBJ1-1	once	.
TGTGCCACCAGCACATCCCAGACAGGGGTCGTCCTCGACACCGGGGAGCTGTTTTTT	CATSTSQTGVVLDTGELFF	TRBV15	TRBJ2-2	.	TRBD1
TGCGCCAGCAGCTTGGGGGCAGGGGTTAGCACAGATACGCAGTATTTT	CASSLGAGVSTDTQYF	TRBV5-1	TRBJ2-3	few	.
TGTGCCAGCAGTGAACCCTCGGGGGGGTCCGTAGATACCTTC	CASSEPSGGSVDTF	TRBV6-1	TRBJ1-2	.	.
TGTGCCAGCAGCCAAGATCGGCTAGCGGGAGGGCGGGGAGATACGCAGTATTTT	CASSQDRLAGGRGDTQYF	TRBV4-2	TRBJ2-3	.	TRBD2
TGTGCCAGCTCAGCCGGGACAGGGGGCGTCGGGTCTGGGGCCAACGTCCTGACTTTC	CASSAGTGGVGSGANVLTF	TRBV18	TRBJ2-6	.	TRBD1
TGTGCCAGCAGCCCTTTAGGCCTAGCGGGTCAGGAGACCCAGTACTTC	CASSPLGLAGQETQYF	TRBV7-2	TRBJ2-5	.	TRBD2
TGTGCCAGCAGCCTCTGGACAGGGGCCGCAACTAATGAAAAACTGTTTTTT	CASSLWTGAATNEKLFF	TRBV7-9	TRBJ1-4	few	TRBD1
TGTGCCAGCAGCCCAGGACAGGGGGCGAAGGATACGCAGTATTTT	CASSPGQGAKDTQYF	TRBV7-7	TRBJ2-3	.	TRBD1
TGCGCCAGCAGCTTGGGGACAGGGGGGAACACTGAAGCTTTCTTT	CASSLGTGGNTEAFF	TRBV5-1	TRBJ1-1	.	TRBD1
TGTGCCAGCAGCGTTTCAGGGGGCAGGGAGACCCAGTACTTC	CASSVSGGRETQYF	TRBV9	TRBJ2-5	.	TRBD1
TGTGCCAGCAGCCACGGACAGGGTAGGAAGTACGAGCAGTACTTC	CASSHGQGRKYEQYF	TRBV14	TRBJ2-7	.	TRBD1
TGTGCCAGCAAACGGCTAGCGGGTAGTACATCCACAGATACGCAGTATTTT	CASKRLAGSTSTDTQYF	TRBV7-9	TRBJ2-3	.	TRBD2
TGCGCCAGCAGCTTGGGCCAGGGCAATGAGCAGTTCTTC	CASSLGQGNEQFF	TRBV5-1	TRBJ2-1	.	.
TGTGCCTGGAACCCCGGGGAGGGGAATATTGAAGCTTTCTTT	CAWNPGEGNIEAFF	TRBV30	TRBJ1-1	.	.
TGTGCCAGTAGTATTCAGGGGCCTTCCACAGATACGCAGTATTTT	CASSIQGPSTDTQYF	TRBV19	TRBJ2-3	.	.
TGCAGCGTTGAAGATCAGGACAGGAACAATGAGCAGTTCTTC	CSVEDQDRNNEQFF	TRBV29-1	TRBJ2-1	.	TRBD1
TGTGCCAGCAGCTTAGGACCCCAAGGACAGGAAGGCGGAAACACCATATATTTT	CASSLGPQGQEGGNTIYF	TRBV7-9	TRBJ1-3	few	TRBD1
TGTGCCAGCAGTGAAGGGGGCGCCAAAAACAGTCAGTACTTC	CASSEGGAKNSQYF	TRBV6-1	TRBJ2-4	once	.
TGCGCCAGCAGCTTAGAACCTGGCGGAACTTTCTCCTACGAGCAGTACTTC	CASSLEPGGTFSYEQYF	TRBV5-1	TRBJ2-7	.	.
TGTGCCAGCAATGGGGGCCCTAGAAACACTGAAGCTTTCTTT	CASNGGPRNTEAFF	TRBV6-5	TRBJ1-1	.	.
TGTGCCAGTAGCCGACAGGGGATCGCCCCAGTCTACGAGCAGTACTTC	CASSRQGIAPVYEQYF	TRBV19	TRBJ2-7	.	TRBD1
TGTGCCAGCAGCTTAGAGCCCGTCCAGCAGCGGGGGGGCGGAGATACGCAGTATTTT	CASSLEPVQQRGGGDTQYF	TRBV11-2	TRBJ2-3	.	TRBD2
TGTGCCAGCAGTTTTTCCGGGGGACGTGAAAAACTGTTTTTT	CASSFSGGREKLFF	TRBV27	TRBJ1-4	.	.
TGCGCCAGCAGCTCCAAGACAGCCAACACTGAAGCTTTCTTT	CASSSKTANTEAFF	TRBV5-1	TRBJ1-1	once	.
TGTGCCAGCAGTGGGGGTAGCGGGGGGATAGATACGCAGTATTTT	CASSGGSGGIDTQYF	TRBV2	TRBJ2-3	.	TRBD2
TGTGCCAGCAGCTTAGAGGGTCCGGCGGGGGGAAATGAGCAGTTCTTC	CASSLEGPAGGNEQFF	TRBV7-9	TRBJ2-1	.	TRBD2
TGTGCCAGCAGCTTGCGAAGGGAGAGCAATCAGCCCCAGCATTTT	CASSLRRESNQPQHF	TRBV5-8	TRBJ1-5	.	.
TGTGCCAGCAGTTCGACGCAGGGGCGCACAGATACGCAGTATTTT	CASSSTQGRTDTQYF	TRBV6-5	TRBJ2-3	.	.
TGTGCCAGCAGTTTAGACAGGGTTTACGAGCAGTACTTC	CASSLDRVYEQYF	TRBV28	TRBJ2-7	.	TRBD1
TGTGCCAGCAGATTGACTGTGGGGAACACTGAAGCTTTCTTT	CASRLTVGNTEAFF	TRBV2	TRBJ1-1	.	.